These T cell receptor beta chains were read from a single sample in a study of blood T cell repertoires in COVID-19. The method was immunoSEQ multiplex PCR; TCRdb's version includes in-frame clones alone and lacks a portion of them. The sample lists over 300,000 clones, 86% occurring once. Source material: peripheral blood. These receptors came from a woman aged 50 to 65 with acute or convalescent COVID-19. Both conserved end residues are part of each CDR3. A D gene is named only where the DNA matches it firmly. Where a row states a size, it is once, few, many or the class of an expanded clone; other rows omit it.

D,V,J,size,CDR3,DNA
NA,TRBV5-6,TRBJ2-5,NA,CASSLTGLFAQYF,TGTGCCAGCAGCCTAACAGGGTTATTTGCCCAGTACTTC
TRBD1,TRBV10-3,TRBJ2-5,NA,CAISESRGQGAIETQYF,TGTGCCATCAGTGAGTCGAGGGGACAGGGGGCCATTGAGACCCAGTACTTC
NA,TRBV7-2,TRBJ2-5,NA,CASSLATAYQETQYF,TGTGCCAGCAGCTTAGCGACAGCCTATCAAGAGACCCAGTACTTC
NA,TRBV7-2,TRBJ2-1,NA,CASTAGSLAYNEQFF,TGTGCCAGCACCGCTGGTAGTCTAGCGTACAATGAGCAGTTCTTC
NA,TRBV24-1,TRBJ2-1,NA,CATSVSGSYNEQFF,TGTGCCACCAGTGTTAGCGGAAGCTACAATGAGCAGTTCTTC
NA,TRBV19,TRBJ2-1,NA,CASSKNRGGVFEQFF,TGTGCCAGTAGCAAAAACAGGGGGGGAGTATTCGAGCAGTTCTTC
NA,TRBV5-8,TRBJ2-7,NA,CASLLGGQLYEQYF,TGTGCCAGTCTACTGGGGGGACAGTTGTACGAGCAGTACTTC
NA,TRBV4-2,TRBJ1-2,NA,CASSQASGPNYGYTF,TGTGCCAGCAGCCAAGCGTCAGGGCCTAACTATGGCTACACCTTC
NA,TRBV21-1,TRBJ1-1,few,CASGSKVGAFF,TGTGCCAGCGGAAGCAAGGTCGGGGCTTTCTTT
TRBD1,TRBV27,TRBJ1-2,NA,CASRLDGTGTVGYTF,TGTGCCAGCAGACTCGATGGGACAGGGACCGTCGGCTACACCTTC
NA,TRBV5-8,TRBJ2-7,NA,CASSLTGYEQYF,TGTGCCAGCAGCTTGACGGGTTATGAGCAGTACTTC
NA,TRBV18,TRBJ1-1,few,CASSFDSFNTEAFF,TGTGCCAGCTCATTCGACAGTTTTAACACTGAAGCTTTCTTT
TRBD1,TRBV15,TRBJ1-5,NA,CATSRDWGTASNQPQHF,TGTGCCACCAGCAGAGATTGGGGGACAGCTAGCAATCAGCCCCAGCATTTT
TRBD1,TRBV27,TRBJ1-5,NA,CASSPGQGPSNQPQHF,TGTGCCAGCAGTCCAGGACAGGGGCCAAGCAATCAGCCCCAGCATTTT
TRBD1,TRBV19,TRBJ1-5,NA,CASSIGTGGDQPQHF,TGTGCCAGTAGTATAGGGACAGGGGGGGATCAGCCCCAGCATTTT
TRBD1,TRBV25-1,TRBJ2-7,NA,CASRAGTGPSEQYF,TGTGCCAGCAGAGCCGGGACAGGGCCGAGCGAGCAGTACTTC
NA,TRBV24-1,TRBJ1-1,once,CATRRGGDTEAFF,TGTGCCACCAGAAGGGGAGGGGACACTGAAGCTTTCTTT
TRBD1,TRBV30,TRBJ2-2,NA,CAWNTGTGGVGSFF,TGTGCCTGGAATACCGGGACAGGGGGCGTGGGTTCGTTTTTT
TRBD1,TRBV6-5,TRBJ1-5,NA,CASSYSRQGAHQPQHF,TGTGCCAGCAGTTACTCGAGACAGGGCGCGCATCAGCCCCAGCATTTT
TRBD1,TRBV5-5,TRBJ2-3,NA,CASSLYTGTGTVPDTQYF,TGTGCCAGCAGCTTATACACCGGGACAGGGACGGTGCCAGATACGCAGTATTTT
NA,TRBV4-1,TRBJ1-6,NA,CASSQLRGDSPLHF,TGCGCCAGCAGCCAACTTCGGGGTGATTCACCCCTCCACTTT
TRBD1,TRBV5-1,TRBJ2-7,NA,CASSLAAGTGVHEQYF,TGCGCCAGCAGCTTGGCCGCCGGGACAGGGGTCCACGAGCAGTACTTC
TRBD2,TRBV5-4,TRBJ2-1,NA,CASSDRTSGKGEQFF,TGTGCCAGCAGCGACCGGACTAGCGGGAAGGGGGAGCAGTTCTTC
NA,TRBV14,TRBJ1-2,NA,CASSQGGFWYGYTF,TGTGCCAGCAGCCAAGGCGGATTTTGGTATGGCTACACCTTC
TRBD2,TRBV7-3,TRBJ2-7,NA,CASSLNPAGAYEQYF,TGTGCCAGCAGCTTAAATCCGGCGGGAGCCTACGAGCAGTACTTC
NA,TRBV3-1/TRBV3-2,TRBJ2-7,NA,CASSQNRGYEQYF,TGTGCCAGCAGCCAGAACCGGGGCTACGAGCAGTACTTC
TRBD1,TRBV5-1,TRBJ2-7,NA,CASSRTGAYEQYF,TGCGCCAGCAGTCGGACAGGGGCCTACGAGCAGTACTTC
NA,TRBV5-5,TRBJ2-1,NA,CAISQGPYNEQFF,TGTGCCATCTCGCAGGGGCCCTACAATGAGCAGTTCTTC
TRBD1,TRBV5-6,TRBJ1-2,once,CASSSRQGIGYTF,TGTGCCAGCAGCTCAAGACAGGGGATTGGCTACACCTTC
TRBD2,TRBV28,TRBJ2-3,NA,CASSPGGSGRYF,TGTGCCAGCAGTCCCGGTGGTAGCGGGAGGTATTTT
NA,TRBV28,TRBJ2-1,once,CASSLTSHNEQFF,TGTGCCAGCAGTTTAACTAGCCACAATGAGCAGTTCTTC
TRBD1,TRBV11-2,TRBJ1-6,NA,CASSFRQGHSPLHF,TGTGCCAGCAGCTTTAGACAGGGCCATTCACCCCTCCACTTT
NA,TRBV30,TRBJ2-3,NA,CAWSQYTDTQYF,TGTGCCTGGAGTCAGTACACAGATACGCAGTATTTT
NA,TRBV4-1,TRBJ1-4,few,CASRQRPSGTEKLFF,TGCGCCAGCAGACAGCGGCCATCAGGTACTGAAAAACTGTTTTTT
TRBD2,TRBV9,TRBJ2-3,NA,CASSAGTSGRRTDTQYF,TGTGCCAGCAGCGCTGGGACTAGCGGGAGAAGGACAGATACGCAGTATTTT
NA,TRBV7-3,TRBJ2-3,NA,CASSFSSTDTQYF,TGTGCCAGCAGCTTTAGCAGCACAGATACGCAGTATTTT
TRBD1,TRBV30,TRBJ1-3,NA,CAWGQGEGNTIYF,TGTGCCTGGGGACAGGGTGAGGGAAACACCATATATTTT
TRBD2,TRBV9,TRBJ2-3,NA,CASSVGGRPTDTQYF,TGTGCCAGCAGCGTAGGCGGGAGGCCAACAGATACGCAGTATTTT
TRBD2,TRBV29-1,TRBJ2-1,NA,CSVFGLAGDNEQFF,TGCAGCGTTTTTGGACTAGCGGGAGACAATGAGCAGTTCTTC
NA,TRBV5-1,TRBJ2-1,once,CASSADTRNNEQFF,TGCGCCAGCAGCGCCGATACAAGAAACAATGAGCAGTTCTTC
TRBD1,TRBV7-2,TRBJ1-2,NA,CASSLGQGDGYTF,TGTGCCAGCAGCTTAGGACAGGGGGATGGCTACACCTTC
NA,TRBV12-3/TRBV12-4,TRBJ1-5,NA,CASSHSNQPQHF,TGTGCCAGCAGTCATAGCAATCAGCCCCAGCATTTT
TRBD1,TRBV25-1,TRBJ2-1,NA,CASSDRTGGSYNEQFF,TGTGCCAGCAGTGACCGGACAGGGGGCTCCTACAATGAGCAGTTCTTC
TRBD2,TRBV11-2,TRBJ2-1,NA,CASRRAGGPVEQFF,TGTGCCAGCAGAAGGGCGGGAGGGCCCGTTGAGCAGTTCTTC
NA,TRBV15,TRBJ1-1,NA,CATSRGGVGLTEAFF,TGTGCCACCAGCAGAGGGGGGGTAGGTTTGACTGAAGCTTTCTTT
TRBD2,TRBV5-1,TRBJ2-2,NA,CASSRLAGETGELFF,TGCGCCAGCAGCCGACTAGCGGGAGAGACCGGGGAGCTGTTTTTT
NA,TRBV11-2,TRBJ2-3,NA,CASSRHGQGGTDTQYF,TGTGCCAGCAGCCGCCACGGGCAGGGAGGAACAGATACGCAGTATTTT
NA,TRBV2,TRBJ1-5,NA,CASKAGDRNQPQHF,TGTGCCAGCAAGGCCGGGGATCGCAATCAGCCCCAGCATTTT
NA,TRBV18,TRBJ1-1,NA,CASSSEVGKNTEAFF,TGTGCCAGCTCATCCGAGGTCGGGAAGAACACTGAAGCTTTCTTT
NA,TRBV27,TRBJ2-3,NA,CASSFERPSTDTQYF,TGTGCCAGCAGTTTCGAGAGGCCGAGCACAGATACGCAGTATTTT
TRBD2,TRBV4-1,TRBJ2-2,NA,CASSRTSGRAATGELFF,TGCGCCAGCAGCCGAACTAGCGGGAGGGCAGCCACCGGGGAGCTGTTTTTT
NA,TRBV15,TRBJ1-3,NA,CATSRRSGLIGNTIYF,TGTGCCACCAGCAGAAGGTCAGGGCTTATTGGAAACACCATATATTTT
TRBD1,TRBV6-2/TRBV6-3,TRBJ2-2,NA,CASSLGTGENTGELFF,TGTGCCAGCAGTTTGGGGACAGGAGAAAACACCGGGGAGCTGTTTTTT
TRBD2,TRBV6-4,TRBJ2-3,NA,CASSASGTSGRGDTQYF,TGTGCCAGCAGTGCTTCCGGGACTAGCGGGAGAGGAGATACGCAGTATTTT
TRBD1,TRBV30,TRBJ1-2,NA,CAWSPMEGQGLLLNYGYTF,TGTGCCTGGAGCCCCATGGAGGGACAGGGTTTATTACTCAACTATGGCTACACCTTC
TRBD2,TRBV7-9,TRBJ2-7,once,CASRRGVAYEQYF,TGTGCCAGCAGACGGGGGGTAGCCTACGAGCAGTACTTC
NA,TRBV6-5,TRBJ1-3,NA,CASTDRSSGNTIYF,TGTGCCAGTACGGACAGAAGCTCTGGAAACACCATATATTTT
TRBD2,TRBV11-2,TRBJ2-7,NA,CASSSGEWRGSYEQYF,TGTGCCAGCAGCTCGGGCGAATGGCGGGGGTCCTACGAGCAGTACTTC
TRBD1,TRBV27,TRBJ1-1,NA,CASRQMTGSGRAFF,TGTGCCAGCAGACAGATGACAGGGTCGGGACGAGCTTTCTTT
NA,TRBV27,TRBJ1-1,NA,CASSFLGDKNTEAFF,TGTGCCAGCAGTTTTTTAGGGGACAAGAACACTGAAGCTTTCTTT